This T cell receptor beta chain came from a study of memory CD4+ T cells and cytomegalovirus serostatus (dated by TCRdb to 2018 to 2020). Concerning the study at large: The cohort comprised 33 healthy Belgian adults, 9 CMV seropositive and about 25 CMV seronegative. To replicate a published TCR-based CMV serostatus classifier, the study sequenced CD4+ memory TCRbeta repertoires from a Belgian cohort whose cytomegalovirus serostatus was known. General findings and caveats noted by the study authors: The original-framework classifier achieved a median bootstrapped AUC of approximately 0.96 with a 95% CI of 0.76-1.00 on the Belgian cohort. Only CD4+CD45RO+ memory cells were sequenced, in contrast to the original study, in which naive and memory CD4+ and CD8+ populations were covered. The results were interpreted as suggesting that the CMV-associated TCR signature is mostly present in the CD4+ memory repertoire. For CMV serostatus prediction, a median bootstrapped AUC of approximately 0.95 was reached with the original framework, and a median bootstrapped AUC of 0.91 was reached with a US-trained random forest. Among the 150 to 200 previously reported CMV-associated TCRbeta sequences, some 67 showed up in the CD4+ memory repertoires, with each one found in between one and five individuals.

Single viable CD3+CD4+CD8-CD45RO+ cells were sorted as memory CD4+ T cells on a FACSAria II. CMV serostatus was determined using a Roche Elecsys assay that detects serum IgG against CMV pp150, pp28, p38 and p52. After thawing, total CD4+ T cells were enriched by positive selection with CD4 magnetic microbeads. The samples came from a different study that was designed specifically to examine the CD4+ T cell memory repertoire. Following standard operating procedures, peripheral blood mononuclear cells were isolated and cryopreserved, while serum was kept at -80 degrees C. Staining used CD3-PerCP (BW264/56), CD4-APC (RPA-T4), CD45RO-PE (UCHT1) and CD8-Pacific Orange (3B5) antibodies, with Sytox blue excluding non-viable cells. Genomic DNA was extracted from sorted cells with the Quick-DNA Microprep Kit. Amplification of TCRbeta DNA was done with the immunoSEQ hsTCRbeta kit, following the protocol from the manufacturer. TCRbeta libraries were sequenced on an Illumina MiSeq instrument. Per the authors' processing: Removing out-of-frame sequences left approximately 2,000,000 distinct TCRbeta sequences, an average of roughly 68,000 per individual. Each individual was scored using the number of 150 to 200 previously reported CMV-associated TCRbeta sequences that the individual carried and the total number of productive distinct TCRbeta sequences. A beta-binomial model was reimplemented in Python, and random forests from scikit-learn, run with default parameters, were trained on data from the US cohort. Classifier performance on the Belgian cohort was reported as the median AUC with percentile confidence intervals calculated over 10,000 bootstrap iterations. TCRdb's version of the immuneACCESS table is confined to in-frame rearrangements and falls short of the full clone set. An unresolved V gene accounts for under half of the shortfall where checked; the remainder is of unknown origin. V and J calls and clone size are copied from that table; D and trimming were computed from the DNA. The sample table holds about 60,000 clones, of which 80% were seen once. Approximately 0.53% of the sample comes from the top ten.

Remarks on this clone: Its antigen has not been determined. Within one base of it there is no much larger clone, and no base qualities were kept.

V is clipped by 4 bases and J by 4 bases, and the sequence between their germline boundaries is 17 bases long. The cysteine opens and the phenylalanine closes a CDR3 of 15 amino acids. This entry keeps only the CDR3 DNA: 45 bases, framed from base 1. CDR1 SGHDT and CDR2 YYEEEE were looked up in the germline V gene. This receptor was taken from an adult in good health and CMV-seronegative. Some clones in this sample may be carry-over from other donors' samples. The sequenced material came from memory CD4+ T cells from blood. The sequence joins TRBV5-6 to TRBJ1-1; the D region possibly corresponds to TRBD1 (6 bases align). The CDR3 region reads CASSLTHRAGTEAFF. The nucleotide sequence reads TGTGCCAGCAGCCTAACCCACAGGGCCGGCACTGAAGCTTTCTTT. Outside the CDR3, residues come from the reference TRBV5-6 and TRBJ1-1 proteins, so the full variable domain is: DAGVTQSPTHLIKTRGQQVTLRCSPKSGHDTVSWYQQALGQGPQFIFQYYEEEERQRGNFPDRFSGHQFPNYSSELNVNALLLGDSALYLCASSLTHRAGTEAFFGQGTRLTVV.